This TCR beta chain comes out of a study of T cell responses to AZD1222 COVID-19 vaccine. Whole-study results and caveats: The peak T cell response came first, and repertoires were sampled only after it.

This clone occurred a few times. No antigen is known for it. The method was immunoSEQ multiplex PCR; TCRdb's version includes in-frame clones alone and lacks a portion of them. This table has about 150,000 clones, about 89% appearing once. Whether given at about 4 or about 12 weeks, second doses were pooled. CDR1 and CDR2 from the germline V gene are MNHNS and SASEGT. The CDR3 spans 12 residues. Trimming left V 3 bases short and J 6 bases short, with 8 bases between. Source: peripheral blood, taken 28 days after the second AZD1222 dose. The origin of this receptor is an adult who received the AZD1222 COVID-19 vaccine. This rearrangement joins TRBV6-1 to TRBJ1-2; D is ambiguous. This CDR3 reads CASSDGLNGYTF. CDR3 bases: TGTGCCAGCAGTGACGGACTTAATGGCTACACCTTC.